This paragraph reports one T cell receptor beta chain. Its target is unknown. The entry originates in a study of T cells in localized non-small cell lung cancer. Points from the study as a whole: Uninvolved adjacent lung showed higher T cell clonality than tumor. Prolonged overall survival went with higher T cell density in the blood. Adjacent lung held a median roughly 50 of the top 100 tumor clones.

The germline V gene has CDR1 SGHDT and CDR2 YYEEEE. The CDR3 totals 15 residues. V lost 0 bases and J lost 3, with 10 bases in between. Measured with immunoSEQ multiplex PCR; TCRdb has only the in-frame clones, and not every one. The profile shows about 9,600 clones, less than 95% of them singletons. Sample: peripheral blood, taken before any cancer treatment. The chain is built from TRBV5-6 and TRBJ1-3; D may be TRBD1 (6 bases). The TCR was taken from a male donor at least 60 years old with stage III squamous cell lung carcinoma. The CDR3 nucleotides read TGTGCCAGCAGCTTGGCGGGGGCTGATGGAAACACCATATATTTT. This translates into CASSLAGADGNTIYF.